The text below deals with one T cell receptor (beta chain). Antigen specificity is unknown. The sort gate was single viable CD3+CD4+CD8-CD45RO+ cells for memory CD4+ T cells. Trimming took 8 bases from V and 3 from J, leaving 17 bases between them. Germline V CDR1 and CDR2: SGHAT, FQDESV (reference sequence). The length of the CDR3 is 14 residues. The data derive from a study of memory CD4+ T cells and cytomegalovirus serostatus. Turning to the study itself: Donors were healthy Belgian adults, under 10 CMV seropositive and about two dozen seronegative.

The repertoire was sequenced with immunoSEQ multiplex PCR; TCRdb's copy has only in-frame clones and lacks some. The sample lists 46,000 or so clones; about 78% were seen once. Findings of the study overall: The CMV-associated TCR signature appears largely within the CD4+ memory repertoire. Median bootstrapped AUC for CMV status was around 0.96 originally, roughly 0.92 US-trained.

This sequence joins TRBV11-1 and TRBJ2-7, with D maybe TRBD2 (6 bases). This TCR came from an adult in good health and CMV-seronegative. Input material: memory CD4+ T cells from blood. DNA of the CDR3: TGTGCCAGCGGATCGGGAGAGGGACTCTACGAGCAGTACTTC. Amino acid sequence: CASGSGEGLYEQYF.